The present entry profiles one TCR beta chain with its context. What this receptor recognizes is not known. Per-base quality was not reported, and no clone a single base away is much larger than it. Libraries were constructed by the immunoSEQ multiplex PCR assay. TCRdb re-hosts the immuneACCESS table, in-frame sequences only. Its copies lack some clones; in the studies checked, an unresolved V gene accounts for under half of them, and the cause for the rest is not known. The sample data list approximately 89,000 clones, and about 93% of these were observed just once. The leading ten clones occupy over 1.5% of the sample. The data belong to a study of T cell changes during pregnancy in multiple sclerosis (dated by TCRdb to the late 2010s). For the wider study: In women with multiple sclerosis, the researchers looked at how the T cell repertoire shifted as pregnancy progressed.

Taken from cysteine to phenylalanine, the CDR3 has 14 residues. Only the CDR3 DNA stays, 42 bases, in frame from base 1. As encoded in the germline V gene, CDR1 is SNHLY while CDR2 is FYNNEI. Trimming costs V 3 bases and J 0 bases, and their ends lie 8 bases apart. The sequences come from peripheral blood, collected after pregnancy. The chain links TRBV2 with TRBJ1-1, with a weak D call of TRBD1 (6 bases match). The clonotype comes from a female donor in good health, enrolled as a control in a pregnancy study. The DNA sequence is TGTGCCAGCAGTGATCAGGGGATGAACACTGAAGCTTTCTTT. It translates as CASSDQGMNTEAFF.